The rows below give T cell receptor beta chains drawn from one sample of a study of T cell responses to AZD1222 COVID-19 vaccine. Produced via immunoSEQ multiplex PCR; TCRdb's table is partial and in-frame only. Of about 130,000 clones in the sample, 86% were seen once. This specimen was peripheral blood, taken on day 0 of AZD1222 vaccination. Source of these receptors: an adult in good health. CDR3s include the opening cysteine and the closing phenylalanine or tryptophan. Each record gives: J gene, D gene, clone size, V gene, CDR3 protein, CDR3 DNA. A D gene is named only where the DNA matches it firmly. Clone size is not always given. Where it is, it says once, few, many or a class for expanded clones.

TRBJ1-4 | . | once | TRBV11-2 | CASSFGQGGEKLFF | TGTGCCAGCAGCTTTGGGCAGGGAGGGGAAAAACTGTTTTTT
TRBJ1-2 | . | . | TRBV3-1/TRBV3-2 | CASSPSRYGSGGYGYTF | TGTGCCAGCAGCCCCTCAAGATACGGTTCCGGGGGCTATGGCTACACCTTC
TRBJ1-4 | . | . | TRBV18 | CASSPSLPTAGTNEKLFF | TGTGCCAGCTCACCTTCGCTTCCGACCGCCGGGACTAATGAAAAACTGTTTTTT
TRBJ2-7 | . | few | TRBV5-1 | CASSLDGTGPSYEQYF | TGCGCCAGCAGCTTGGACGGGACGGGACCCTCCTACGAGCAGTACTTC
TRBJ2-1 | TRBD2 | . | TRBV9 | CASSVAEREGKFF | TGTGCCAGCAGCGTAGCTGAGCGGGAGGGGAAGTTCTTC
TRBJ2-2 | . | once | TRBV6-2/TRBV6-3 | CASSRLGGELFF | TGTGCCAGCAGTCGACTCGGCGGGGAGCTGTTTTTT
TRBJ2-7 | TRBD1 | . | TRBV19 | CASSLTGVDSYEQYF | TGTGCCAGTAGTCTGACAGGGGTCGACTCCTACGAGCAGTACTTC
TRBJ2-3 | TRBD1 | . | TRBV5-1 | CASSFGQVTDTQYF | TGCGCCAGCAGCTTTGGACAGGTCACAGATACGCAGTATTTT
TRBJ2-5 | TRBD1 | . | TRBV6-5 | CASSYQGAQETQYF | TGTGCCAGCAGTTATCAGGGGGCGCAGGAGACCCAGTACTTC
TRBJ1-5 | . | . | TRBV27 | CATRRGSNQPQHF | TGTGCCACCAGGCGGGGGTCAAATCAGCCCCAGCATTTT
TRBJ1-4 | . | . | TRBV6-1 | CASSEQHRNEKLFF | TGTGCCAGCAGTGAGCAACACCGGAATGAAAAACTGTTTTTT
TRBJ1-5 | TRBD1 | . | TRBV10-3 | CAISESNRGVGQPQHF | TGTGCCATCAGTGAGTCGAACAGGGGAGTTGGGCAGCCCCAGCATTTT
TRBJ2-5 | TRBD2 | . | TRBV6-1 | CASSELAGGGETQYF | TGTGCCAGCAGTGAACTAGCGGGAGGAGGGGAGACCCAGTACTTC
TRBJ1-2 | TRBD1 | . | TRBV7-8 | CASSLRTGINYGYTF | TGTGCCAGCAGCCTCCGGACAGGGATAAACTATGGCTACACCTTC
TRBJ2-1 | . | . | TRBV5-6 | CASSPGTGTYNEQFF | TGTGCCAGCAGCCCAGGAACAGGAACCTACAATGAGCAGTTCTTC
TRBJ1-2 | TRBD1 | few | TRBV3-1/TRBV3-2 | CASSQAAGGNYGYTF | TGTGCCAGCAGCCAAGCGGCAGGGGGCAACTATGGCTACACCTTC
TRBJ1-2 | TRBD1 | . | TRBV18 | CASSPGQGGYTF | TGTGCCAGCTCACCCGGACAGGGGGGCTACACCTTC